This paragraph reports one T cell receptor (beta chain). No antigen is known for it. The sample is drawn from a study of cytomegalovirus exposure and HLA in healthy donors. Broader study findings: Reports described diagnosis of cytomegalovirus status by the classifier as highly specific and sensitive. The tendency of first-cohort TCR clusters to co-occur in the 110 or so validation repertoires emerged from a later analysis. Associated with cytomegalovirus, according to the listing, were 150 to 200 TCR beta chains.

V shed 6 bases and J 8 bases; nucleotides not matched to a gene: 9. Germline V lookup: CDR1 MGHDK, CDR2 SYGVNS. The CDR3 consists of 13 residues. Only in-frame clones appear in the TCRdb table, and some are missing; sequencing was by immunoSEQ multiplex PCR. In the table there are about 98,000 clones, more than 75% of which are singletons. The donors were part of the validation cohort of 95 to 150 subjects. That cohort was separate from the first cohort, which comprised 666 subjects. The chain employs TRBV25-1 and TRBJ1-2; TRBD1 aligns across 7 bases. Sequencing was performed on PBMCs. The receptor comes from a man younger than 35 in good health and CMV-seropositive. CDR3 coding DNA: TGTGCCAGCAGCTTAGGGGACAGTGGAGGCTACACCTTC. Translating gives CASSLGDSGGYTF.